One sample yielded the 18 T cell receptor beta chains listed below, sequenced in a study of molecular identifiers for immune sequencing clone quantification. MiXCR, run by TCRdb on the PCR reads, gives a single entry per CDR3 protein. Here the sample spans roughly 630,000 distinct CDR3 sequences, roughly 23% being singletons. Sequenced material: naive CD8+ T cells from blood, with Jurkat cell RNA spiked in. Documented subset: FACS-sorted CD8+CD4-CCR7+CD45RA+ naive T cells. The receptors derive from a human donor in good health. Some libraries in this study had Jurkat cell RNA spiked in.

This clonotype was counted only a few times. The CDR3 DNA follows: TGTGCCAGCAGTTCGATTATCCGATCGCGGGAGCCTCTCAAAGAGACCCAGTACTTC. It translates to CASSSIIRSREPLKETQYF. The V gene is TRBV27, the J gene TRBJ2-5; 7 bases are a match to TRBD2. The CDR3 has 19 residues. J was trimmed by 3 bases and V by 4 bases; bases with no gene match: 20. Germline CDR1 is MNHEY and CDR2 is SMNVEV (reference sequence).

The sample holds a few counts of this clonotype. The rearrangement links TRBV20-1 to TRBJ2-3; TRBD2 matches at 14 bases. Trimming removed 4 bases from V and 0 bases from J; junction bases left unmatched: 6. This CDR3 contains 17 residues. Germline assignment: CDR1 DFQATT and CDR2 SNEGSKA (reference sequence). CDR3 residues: CSATTSGGGASTDTQYF. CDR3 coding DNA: TGCAGTGCTACGACTAGCGGGGGGGGGGCTAGCACAGATACGCAGTATTTT.

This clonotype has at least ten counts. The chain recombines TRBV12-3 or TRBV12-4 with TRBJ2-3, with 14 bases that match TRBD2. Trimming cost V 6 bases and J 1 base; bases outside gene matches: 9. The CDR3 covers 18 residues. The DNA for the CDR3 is TGTGCCAGCAGCCCGGGACTAGCGGGGGCCTCTGGCACAGATACGCAGTATTTT. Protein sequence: CASSPGLAGASGTDTQYF.

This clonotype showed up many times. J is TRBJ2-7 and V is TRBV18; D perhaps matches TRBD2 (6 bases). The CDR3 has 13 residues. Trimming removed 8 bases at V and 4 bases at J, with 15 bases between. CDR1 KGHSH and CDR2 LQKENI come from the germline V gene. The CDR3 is CASGSGTGYEQYF. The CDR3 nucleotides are TGTGCCAGCGGCTCTGGGACTGGGTACGAGCAGTACTTC.

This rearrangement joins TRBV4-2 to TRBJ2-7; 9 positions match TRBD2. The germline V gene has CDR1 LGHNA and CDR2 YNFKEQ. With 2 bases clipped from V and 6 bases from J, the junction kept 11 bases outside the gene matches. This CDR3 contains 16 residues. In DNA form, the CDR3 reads TGTGCCAGCAGCCAAAGTTATACAGCGGGGGGTCTCGAGCAGTACTTC. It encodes CASSQSYTAGGLEQYF.

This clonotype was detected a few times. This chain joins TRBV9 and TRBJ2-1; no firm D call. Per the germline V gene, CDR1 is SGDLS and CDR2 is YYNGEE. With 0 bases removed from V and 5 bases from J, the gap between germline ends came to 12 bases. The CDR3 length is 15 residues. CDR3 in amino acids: CASSVDLVGHNEQFF. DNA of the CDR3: TGTGCCAGCAGCGTAGATCTAGTCGGGCACAATGAGCAGTTCTTC. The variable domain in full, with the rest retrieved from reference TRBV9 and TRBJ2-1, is DSGVTQTPKHLITATGQRVTLRCSPRSGDLSVYWYQQSLDQGLQFLIQYYNGEERAKGNILERFSAQQFPDLHSELNLSSLELGDSALYFCASSVDLVGHNEQFFGPGTRLTVL.

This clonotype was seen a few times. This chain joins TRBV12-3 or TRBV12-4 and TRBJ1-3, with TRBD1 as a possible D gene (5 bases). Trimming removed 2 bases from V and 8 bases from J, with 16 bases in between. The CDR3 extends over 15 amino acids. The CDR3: CASSLFGPAGDTIYF. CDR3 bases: TGTGCCAGCAGTTTATTCGGGCCGGCGGGGGACACCATATATTTT.

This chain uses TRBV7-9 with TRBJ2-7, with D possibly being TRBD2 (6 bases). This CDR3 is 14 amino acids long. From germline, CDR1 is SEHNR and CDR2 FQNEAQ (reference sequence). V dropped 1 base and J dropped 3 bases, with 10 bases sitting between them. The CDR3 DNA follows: TGTGCCAGCAGCTTAGACGCGGGACTCTACGAGCAGTACTTC. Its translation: CASSLDAGLYEQYF.

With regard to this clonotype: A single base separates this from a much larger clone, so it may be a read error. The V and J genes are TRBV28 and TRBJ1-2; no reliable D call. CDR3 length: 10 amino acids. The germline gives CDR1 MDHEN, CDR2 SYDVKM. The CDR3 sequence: CGTGGYGYPF. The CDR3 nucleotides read TGTGGGACCGGAGGCTATGGCTACCCCTTC.

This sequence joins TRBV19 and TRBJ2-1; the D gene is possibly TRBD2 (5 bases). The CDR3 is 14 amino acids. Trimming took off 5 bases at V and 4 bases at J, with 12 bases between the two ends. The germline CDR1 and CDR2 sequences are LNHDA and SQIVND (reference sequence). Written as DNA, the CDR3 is TGTGCCAGTAGTTCCTGGACTGTTTACAATGAGCAGTTCTTC. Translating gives CASSSWTVYNEQFF.

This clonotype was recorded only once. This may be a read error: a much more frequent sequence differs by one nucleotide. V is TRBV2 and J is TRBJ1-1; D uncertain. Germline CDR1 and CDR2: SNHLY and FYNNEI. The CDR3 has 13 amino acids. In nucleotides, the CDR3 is TGTGCCAGCAGTGAAGCACTGAACACTGTAGCTTTCTTT. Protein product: CASSEALNTVAFF.

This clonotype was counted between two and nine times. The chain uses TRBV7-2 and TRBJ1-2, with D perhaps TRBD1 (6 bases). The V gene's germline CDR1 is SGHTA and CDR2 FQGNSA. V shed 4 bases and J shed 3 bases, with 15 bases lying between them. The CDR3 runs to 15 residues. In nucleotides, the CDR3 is TGTGCCAGCAGCTCGCAAGGGGGTTCCTACTATGGCTACACCTTC. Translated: CASSSQGGSYYGYTF.

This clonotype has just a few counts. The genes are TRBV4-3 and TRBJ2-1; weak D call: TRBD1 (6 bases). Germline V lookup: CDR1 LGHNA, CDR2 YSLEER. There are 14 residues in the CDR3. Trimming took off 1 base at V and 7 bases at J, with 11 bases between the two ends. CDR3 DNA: TGCGCCAGCAGCCAAGGCAGGGGTTGGAATGAGCAGTTCTTC. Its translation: CASSQGRGWNEQFF.

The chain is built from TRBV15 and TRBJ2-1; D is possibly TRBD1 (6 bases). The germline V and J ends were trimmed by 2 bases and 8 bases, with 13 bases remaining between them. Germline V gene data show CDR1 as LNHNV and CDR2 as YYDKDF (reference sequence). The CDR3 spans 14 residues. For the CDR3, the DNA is TGTGCCACCAGCAGACCGAAACAGGGCTATGAGCAGTTCTTC. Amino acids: CATSRPKQGYEQFF.

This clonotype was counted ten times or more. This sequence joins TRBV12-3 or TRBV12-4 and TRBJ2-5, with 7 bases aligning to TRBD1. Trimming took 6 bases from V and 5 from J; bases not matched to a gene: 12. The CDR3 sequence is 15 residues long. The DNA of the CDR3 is TGTGCCAGCAGGACTAACGACAGGGCGAAGGAGACCCAGTACTTC. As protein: CASRTNDRAKETQYF.

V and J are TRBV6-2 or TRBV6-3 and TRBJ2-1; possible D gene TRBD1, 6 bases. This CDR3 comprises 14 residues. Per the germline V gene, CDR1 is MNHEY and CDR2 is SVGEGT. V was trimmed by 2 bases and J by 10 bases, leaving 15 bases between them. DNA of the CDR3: TGTGCCAGCAGTTACACCACAGGGTTGGGAGAGCAGTTCTTC. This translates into CASSYTTGLGEQFF.

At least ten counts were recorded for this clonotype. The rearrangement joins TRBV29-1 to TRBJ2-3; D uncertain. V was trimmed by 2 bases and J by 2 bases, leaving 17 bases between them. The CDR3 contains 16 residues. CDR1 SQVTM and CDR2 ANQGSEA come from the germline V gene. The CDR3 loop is CSVELSRVRTTDTQYF. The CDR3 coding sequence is TGCAGCGTTGAATTATCAAGGGTGCGTACCACAGATACGCAGTATTTT.

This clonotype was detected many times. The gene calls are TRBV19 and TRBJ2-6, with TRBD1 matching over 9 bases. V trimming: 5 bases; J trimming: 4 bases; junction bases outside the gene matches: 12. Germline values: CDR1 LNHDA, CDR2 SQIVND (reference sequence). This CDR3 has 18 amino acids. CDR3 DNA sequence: TGTGCCAGTAGTGCCGGGACAGGGTCCTTCTGGGGGGCCAACGTCCTGACTTTC. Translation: CASSAGTGSFWGANVLTF.